Below are 5 T cell receptor beta chains sequenced from a single sample in a study of cytomegalovirus exposure and HLA in healthy donors. Researchers ran the PCR with 60 Vbeta and 13 Jbeta primers. The method was immunoSEQ multiplex PCR; TCRdb's version includes in-frame clones alone and lacks a portion of them. Among about 140,000 clones, about 78% were seen once, and the ten largest hold almost 7%. The specimen sequenced was PBMCs. Source of these receptors: a man aged 35-49 years in good health and CMV-seropositive.

This chain uses TRBV2 with TRBJ1-1, with D hard to call. The CDR3 is made up of 14 amino acids. Trimming stripped 10 bases from V and 0 bases from J, with 15 bases between. CDR1 is SNHLY and CDR2 is FYNNEI in the germline V gene. The CDR3 region has the DNA TGTGCCACAGAAGAGGAGGATTTGAACACTGAAGCTTTCTTT. This translates into CATEEEDLNTEAFF.

V is TRBV4-1 and J is TRBJ2-7; no reliable D call. The CDR3 spans 13 residues. V was clipped by 1 base and J by 4 bases, with 8 bases between them. CDR1 is MGHRA and CDR2 is YSYEKL in the germline V gene. CDR3 nucleotides: TGCGCCAGCAGCCAAGGAGGCGGTTACGAGCAGTACTTC. Translated, it gives CASSQGGGYEQYF.

The chain couples TRBV7-9 to TRBJ2-1; D is ambiguous. The V gene lost 5 bases and the J gene lost 9 bases, with 8 bases spanning the gap. Germline lookup yields CDR1 SEHNR and CDR2 FQNEAQ (reference sequence). This CDR3 has 11 residues. This CDR3 is CASSPESEQFF. For the CDR3, the DNA is TGTGCCAGCAGCCCAGAATCTGAGCAGTTCTTC. Full variable domain (outside the CDR3, taken from reference TRBV7-9 and TRBJ2-1): DTGVSQNPRHKITKRGQNVTFRCDPISEHNRLYWYRQTLGQGPEFLTYFQNEAQLEKSRLLSDRFSAERPKGSFSTLEIQRTEQGDSAMYLCASSPESEQFFGPGTRLTVL.

In this sample, this clone turned up once. For the CDR3, the DNA is TGTGCCAGCAGCTTAGAGCCGGGACAGGGCATAGGTGGCTACACCTTC. Translation: CASSLEPGQGIGGYTF. This chain uses TRBV7-2 with TRBJ1-2, with TRBD1 identical over 9 bases. Unmatched junction bases numbered 10, after V lost 1 base and J lost 7 bases. CDR1 and CDR2 (germline): SGHTA, FQGNSA. CDR3 size: 16 residues.

V is TRBV18 and J is TRBJ2-1, with 8 bases lining up with TRBD2. The V gene end was trimmed by 1 base and the J gene end by 1 base; junction bases not matched to a gene: 0. The germline CDR1 and CDR2 sequences are KGHSH and LQKENI. This CDR3 is built from 15 residues. Written as DNA, the CDR3 is TGTGCCAGCTCACCACTAGCGGGATCCTACAATGAGCAGTTCTTC. Protein: CASSPLAGSYNEQFF.